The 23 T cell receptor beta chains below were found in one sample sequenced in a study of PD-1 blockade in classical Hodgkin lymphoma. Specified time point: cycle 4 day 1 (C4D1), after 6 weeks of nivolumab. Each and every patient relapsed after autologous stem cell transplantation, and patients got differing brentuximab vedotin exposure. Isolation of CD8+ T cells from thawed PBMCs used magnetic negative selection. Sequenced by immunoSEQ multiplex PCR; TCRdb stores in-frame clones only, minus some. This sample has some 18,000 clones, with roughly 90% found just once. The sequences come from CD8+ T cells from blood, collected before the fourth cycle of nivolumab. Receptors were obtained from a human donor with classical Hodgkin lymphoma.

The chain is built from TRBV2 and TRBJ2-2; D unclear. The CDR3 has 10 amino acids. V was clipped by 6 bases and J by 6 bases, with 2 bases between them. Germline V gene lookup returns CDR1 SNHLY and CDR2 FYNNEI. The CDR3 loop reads CASRAGELFF. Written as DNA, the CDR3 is TGTGCCAGCAGAGCCGGGGAGCTGTTTTTT.

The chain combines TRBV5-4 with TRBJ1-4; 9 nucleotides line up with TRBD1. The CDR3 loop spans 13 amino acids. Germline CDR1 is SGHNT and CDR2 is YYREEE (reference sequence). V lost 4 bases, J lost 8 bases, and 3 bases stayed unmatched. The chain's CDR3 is CASSLGTGEKLFF. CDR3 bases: TGTGCCAGCAGCCTGGGGACAGGGGAAAAACTGTTTTTT.

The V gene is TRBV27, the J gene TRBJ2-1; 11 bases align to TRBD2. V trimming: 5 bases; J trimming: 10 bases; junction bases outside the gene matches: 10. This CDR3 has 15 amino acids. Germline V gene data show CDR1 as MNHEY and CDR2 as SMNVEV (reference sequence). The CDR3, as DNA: TGTGCCAGCAGTAAGGTAGTGGCTAGCGGGAGGGAGCAGTTCTTC. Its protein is CASSKVVASGREQFF.

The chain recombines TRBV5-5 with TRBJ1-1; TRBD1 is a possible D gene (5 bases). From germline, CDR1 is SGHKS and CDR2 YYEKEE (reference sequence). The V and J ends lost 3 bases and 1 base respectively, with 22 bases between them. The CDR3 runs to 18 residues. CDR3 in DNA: TGTGCCAGCAGCTCTTGGGTGGCGAGGGGAGGTCCGAACACTGAAGCTTTCTTT. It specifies CASSSWVARGGPNTEAFF.

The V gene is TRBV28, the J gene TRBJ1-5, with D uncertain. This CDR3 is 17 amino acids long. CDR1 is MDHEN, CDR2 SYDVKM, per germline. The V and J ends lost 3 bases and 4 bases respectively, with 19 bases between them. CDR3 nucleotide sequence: TGTGCCAGCAGTTTGGGAGCCCCAGGACGGCAAAATCAGCCCCAGCATTTT. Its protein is CASSLGAPGRQNQPQHF.

This CDR3 reads CAASWGTGNYNEQFF. DNA for the CDR3: TGTGCAGCGTCATGGGGGACAGGGAATTACAATGAGCAGTTCTTC. The chain employs TRBV28 and TRBJ2-1; TRBD1 matches 9 bases. The CDR3 has 15 amino acids. Germline V CDR1 and CDR2: MDHEN, SYDVKM. Full variable domain (missing parts from reference TRBV28 and TRBJ2-1): DVKVTQSSRYLVKRTGEKVFLECVQDMDHENMFWYRQDPGLGLRLIYFSYDVKMKEKGDIPEGYSVSREKKERFSLILESASTNQTSMYLCAASWGTGNYNEQFFGPGTRLTVL.

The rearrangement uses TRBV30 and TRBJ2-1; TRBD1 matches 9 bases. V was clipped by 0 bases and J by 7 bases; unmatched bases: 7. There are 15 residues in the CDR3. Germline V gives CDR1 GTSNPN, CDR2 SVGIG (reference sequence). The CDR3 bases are TGTGCCTGGAGTGTCGACAGGGGGGGGCGAAATGAGCAGTTCTTC. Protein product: CAWSVDRGGRNEQFF.

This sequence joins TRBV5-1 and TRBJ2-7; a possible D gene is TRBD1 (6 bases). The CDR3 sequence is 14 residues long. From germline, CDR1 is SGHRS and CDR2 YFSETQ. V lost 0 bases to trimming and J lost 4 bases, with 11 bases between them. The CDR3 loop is CASSLAPDSYEQYF. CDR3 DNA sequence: TGCGCCAGCAGCTTGGCACCGGACAGTTACGAGCAGTACTTC. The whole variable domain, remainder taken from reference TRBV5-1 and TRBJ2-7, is KAGVTQTPRYLIKTRGQQVTLSCSPISGHRSVSWYQQTPGQGLQFLFEYFSETQRNKGNFPGRFSGRQFSNSRSEMNVSTLELGDSALYLCASSLAPDSYEQYFGPGTRLTVT.

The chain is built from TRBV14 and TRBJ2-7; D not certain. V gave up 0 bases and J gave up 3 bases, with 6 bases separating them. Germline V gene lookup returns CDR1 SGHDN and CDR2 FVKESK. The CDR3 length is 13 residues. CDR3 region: CASSQEFHYEQYF. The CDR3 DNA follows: TGTGCCAGCAGCCAAGAGTTTCACTACGAGCAGTACTTC.

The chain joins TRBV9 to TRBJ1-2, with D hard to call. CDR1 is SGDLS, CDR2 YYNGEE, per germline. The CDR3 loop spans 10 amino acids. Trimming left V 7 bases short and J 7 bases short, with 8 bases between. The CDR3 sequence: CASGVGGYTF. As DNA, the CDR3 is TGTGCCAGCGGGGTAGGTGGCTACACCTTC. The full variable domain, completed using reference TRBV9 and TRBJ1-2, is DSGVTQTPKHLITATGQRVTLRCSPRSGDLSVYWYQQSLDQGLQFLIQYYNGEERAKGNILERFSAQQFPDLHSELNLSSLELGDSALYFCASGVGGYTFGSGTRLTVV.

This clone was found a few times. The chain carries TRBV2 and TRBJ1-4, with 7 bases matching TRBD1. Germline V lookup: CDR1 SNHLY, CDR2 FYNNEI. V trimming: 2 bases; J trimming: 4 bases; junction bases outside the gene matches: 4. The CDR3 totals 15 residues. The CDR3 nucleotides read TGTGCCAGCAGTGAATGGGACAGCCGTAATGAAAAACTGTTTTTT. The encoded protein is CASSEWDSRNEKLFF.

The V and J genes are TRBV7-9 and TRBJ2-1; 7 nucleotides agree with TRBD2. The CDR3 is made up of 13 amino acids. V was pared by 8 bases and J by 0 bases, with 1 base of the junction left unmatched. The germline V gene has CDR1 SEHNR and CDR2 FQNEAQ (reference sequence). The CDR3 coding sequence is TGTGCCAGCCGGGGGGACTCCTACAATGAGCAGTTCTTC. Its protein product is CASRGDSYNEQFF. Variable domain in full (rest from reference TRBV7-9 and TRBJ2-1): DTGVSQNPRHKITKRGQNVTFRCDPISEHNRLYWYRQTLGQGPEFLTYFQNEAQLEKSRLLSDRFSAERPKGSFSTLEIQRTEQGDSAMYLCASRGDSYNEQFFGPGTRLTVL.

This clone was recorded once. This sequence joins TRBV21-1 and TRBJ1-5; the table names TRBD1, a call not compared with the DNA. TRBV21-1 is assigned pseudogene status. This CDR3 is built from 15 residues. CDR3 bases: TGTGCCAGCAGCAAAATCAGGGTACGCAATCAGCCCCAGCATTTT. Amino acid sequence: CASSKIRVRNQPQHF.

In DNA, the CDR3 is TGTGCCAGCAGCTTACCTGGACGGGAGAACACTGAAGCTTTCTTT. Amino acids: CASSLPGRENTEAFF. This chain connects TRBV13 to TRBJ1-1; D ambiguous. With 2 bases removed from V and 1 base from J, the gap between germline ends came to 11 bases. Germline V CDR1 and CDR2: PRHDT, FYEKMQ (reference sequence). This CDR3 region has 15 residues.

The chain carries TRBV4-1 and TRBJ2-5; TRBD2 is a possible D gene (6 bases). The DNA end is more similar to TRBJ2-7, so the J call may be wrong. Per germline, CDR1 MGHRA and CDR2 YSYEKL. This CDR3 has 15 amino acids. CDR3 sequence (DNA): TGCGCCAGCAGCCAAGGTAGCGGCGTTCCCTACGAGCAGTACTTC. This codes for CASSQGSGVPYEQYF.

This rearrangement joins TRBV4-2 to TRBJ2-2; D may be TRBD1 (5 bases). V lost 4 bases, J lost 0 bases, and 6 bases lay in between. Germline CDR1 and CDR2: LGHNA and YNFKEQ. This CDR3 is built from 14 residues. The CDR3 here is CASSPGSNTGELFF. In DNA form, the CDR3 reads TGTGCCAGCAGCCCAGGGTCGAACACCGGGGAGCTGTTTTTT.

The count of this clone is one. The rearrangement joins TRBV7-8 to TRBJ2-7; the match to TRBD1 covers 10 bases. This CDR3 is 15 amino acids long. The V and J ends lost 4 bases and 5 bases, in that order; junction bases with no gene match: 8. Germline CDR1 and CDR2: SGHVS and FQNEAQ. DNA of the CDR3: TGTGCCAGCAGCTACCCGGGACAGGGGTTCAACGAGCAGTACTTC. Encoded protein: CASSYPGQGFNEQYF.

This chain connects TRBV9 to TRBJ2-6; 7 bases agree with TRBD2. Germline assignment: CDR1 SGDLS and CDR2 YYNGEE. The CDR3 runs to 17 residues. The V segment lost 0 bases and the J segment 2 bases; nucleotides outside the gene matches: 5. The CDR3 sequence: CASSVERGGPGANVLTF. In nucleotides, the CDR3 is TGTGCCAGCAGCGTAGAGCGCGGGGGACCTGGGGCCAACGTCCTGACTTTC.

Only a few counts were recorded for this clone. CDR3 amino acids: CASSPPGKDTQYF. The CDR3 nucleotides are TGCGCCAGCAGCCCCCCCGGTAAGGATACGCAGTATTTT. The chain combines TRBV4-1 with TRBJ2-3; the D is unclear. Germline lookup yields CDR1 MGHRA and CDR2 YSYEKL. Trimming took 4 bases from V and 6 from J, leaving 11 bases between them. The CDR3 consists of 13 residues.

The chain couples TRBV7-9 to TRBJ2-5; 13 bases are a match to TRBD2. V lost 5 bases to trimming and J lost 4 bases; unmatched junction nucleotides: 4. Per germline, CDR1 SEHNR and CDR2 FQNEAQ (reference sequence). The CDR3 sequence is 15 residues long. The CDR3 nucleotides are TGTGCCAGCAGCACTAGCGGGAGGGAGCGAGAGACCCAGTACTTC. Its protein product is CASSTSGRERETQYF.

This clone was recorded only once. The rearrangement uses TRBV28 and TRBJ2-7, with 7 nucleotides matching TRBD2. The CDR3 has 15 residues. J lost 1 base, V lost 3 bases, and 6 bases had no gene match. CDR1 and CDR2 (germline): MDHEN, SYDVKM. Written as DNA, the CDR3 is TGTGCCAGCAGTTTGGGAGGGACCGGGTCCTACGAGCAGTACTTC. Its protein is CASSLGGTGSYEQYF. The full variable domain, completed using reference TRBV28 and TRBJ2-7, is DVKVTQSSRYLVKRTGEKVFLECVQDMDHENMFWYRQDPGLGLRLIYFSYDVKMKEKGDIPEGYSVSREKKERFSLILESASTNQTSMYLCASSLGGTGSYEQYFGPGTRLTVT.

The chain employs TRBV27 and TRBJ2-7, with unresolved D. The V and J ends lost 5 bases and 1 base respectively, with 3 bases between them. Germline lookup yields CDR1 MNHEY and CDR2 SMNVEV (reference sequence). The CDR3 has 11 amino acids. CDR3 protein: CASSTSYEQYF. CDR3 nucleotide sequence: TGTGCCAGCAGTACATCCTACGAGCAGTACTTC.

The CDR3 DNA follows: TGTGCCAGCAGCAAAGGGGCGACGGATTACTACGAGCAGTACTTC. Its protein is CASSKGATDYYEQYF. This rearrangement joins TRBV21-1 to TRBJ2-7; the table gives TRBD1 as D, unverified against the DNA. TRBV21-1 is a pseudogene. The CDR3 has 15 amino acids.